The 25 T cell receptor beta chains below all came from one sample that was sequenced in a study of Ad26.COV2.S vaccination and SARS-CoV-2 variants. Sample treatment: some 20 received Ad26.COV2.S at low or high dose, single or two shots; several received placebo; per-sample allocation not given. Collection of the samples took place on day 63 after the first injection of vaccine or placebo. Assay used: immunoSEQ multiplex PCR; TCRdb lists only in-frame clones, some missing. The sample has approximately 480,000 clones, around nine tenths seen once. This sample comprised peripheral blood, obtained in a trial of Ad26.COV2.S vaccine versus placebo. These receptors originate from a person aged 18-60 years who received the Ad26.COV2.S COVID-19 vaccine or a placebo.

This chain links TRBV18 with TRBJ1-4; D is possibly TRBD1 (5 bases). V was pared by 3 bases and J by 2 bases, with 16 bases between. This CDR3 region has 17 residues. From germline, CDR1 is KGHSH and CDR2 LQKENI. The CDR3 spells CASSPSRQGNTNEKLFF. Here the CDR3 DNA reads TGTGCCAGCTCACCGTCGCGGCAGGGAAATACTAATGAAAAACTGTTTTTT.

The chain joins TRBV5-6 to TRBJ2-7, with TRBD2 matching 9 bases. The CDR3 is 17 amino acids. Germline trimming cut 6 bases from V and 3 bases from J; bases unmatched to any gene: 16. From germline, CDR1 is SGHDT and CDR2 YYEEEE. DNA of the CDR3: TGTGCCAGCACTACGCAGGTAGCGGGAGTTTTAGGCTACGAGCAGTACTTC. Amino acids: CASTTQVAGVLGYEQYF.

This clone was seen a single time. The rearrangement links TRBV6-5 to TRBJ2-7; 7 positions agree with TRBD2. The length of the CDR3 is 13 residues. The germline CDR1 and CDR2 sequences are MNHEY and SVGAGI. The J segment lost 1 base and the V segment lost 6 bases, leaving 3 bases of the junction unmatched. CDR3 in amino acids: CASSREASYEQYF. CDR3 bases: TGTGCCAGCAGCCGGGAGGCGTCCTACGAGCAGTACTTC.

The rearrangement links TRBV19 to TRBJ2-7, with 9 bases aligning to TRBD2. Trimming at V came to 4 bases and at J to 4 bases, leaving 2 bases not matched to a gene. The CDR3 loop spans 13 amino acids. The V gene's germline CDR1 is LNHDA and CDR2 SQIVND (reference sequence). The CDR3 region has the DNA TGTGCCAGTAGTAGGCTAGCGGGATACGAGCAGTACTTC. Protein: CASSRLAGYEQYF.

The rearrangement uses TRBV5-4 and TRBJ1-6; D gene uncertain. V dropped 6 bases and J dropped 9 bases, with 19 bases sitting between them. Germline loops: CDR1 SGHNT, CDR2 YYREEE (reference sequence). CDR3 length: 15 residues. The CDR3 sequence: CASTTGPQRASPLHF. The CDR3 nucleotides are TGTGCCAGCACAACGGGTCCCCAGCGGGCTTCACCCCTCCACTTT.

CDR3: CASSKRKRGYWQYF. The CDR3 DNA reads as TGTGCCAGCAGCAAAAGAAAAAGGGGTTATTGGCAGTACTTC. The rearrangement links TRBV21-1 to TRBJ2-7; the listed D gene, TRBD1, was not tested against the DNA. TRBV21-1 is noted as a pseudogene. The CDR3 runs to 14 residues.

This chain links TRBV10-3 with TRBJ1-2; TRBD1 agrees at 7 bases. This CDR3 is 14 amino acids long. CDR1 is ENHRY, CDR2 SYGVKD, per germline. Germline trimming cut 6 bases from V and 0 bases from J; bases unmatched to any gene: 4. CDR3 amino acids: CAIRGTVANYGYTF. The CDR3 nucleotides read TGTGCCATCAGGGGGACAGTTGCTAACTATGGCTACACCTTC.

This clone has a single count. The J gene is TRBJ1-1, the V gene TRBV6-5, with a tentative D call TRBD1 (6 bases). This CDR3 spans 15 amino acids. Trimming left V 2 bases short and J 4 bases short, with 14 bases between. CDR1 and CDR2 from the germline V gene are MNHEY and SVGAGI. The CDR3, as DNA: TGTGCCAGCAGTTACGGCGGGGGGCGAGGCACTGAAGCTTTCTTT. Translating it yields CASSYGGGRGTEAFF.

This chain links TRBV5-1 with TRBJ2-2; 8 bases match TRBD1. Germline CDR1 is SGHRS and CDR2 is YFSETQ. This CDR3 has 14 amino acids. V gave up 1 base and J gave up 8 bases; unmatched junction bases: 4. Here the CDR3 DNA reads TGCGCCAGCAGCTTGCAGGGGGCTTCGGGGGAGCTGTTTTTT. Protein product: CASSLQGASGELFF.

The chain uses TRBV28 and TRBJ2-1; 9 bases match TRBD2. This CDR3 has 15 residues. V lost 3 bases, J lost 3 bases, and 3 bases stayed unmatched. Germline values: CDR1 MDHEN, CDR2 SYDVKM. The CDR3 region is CASSFLLAGYNEQFF. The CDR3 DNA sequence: TGTGCCAGCAGTTTTTTACTAGCGGGCTACAATGAGCAGTTCTTC.

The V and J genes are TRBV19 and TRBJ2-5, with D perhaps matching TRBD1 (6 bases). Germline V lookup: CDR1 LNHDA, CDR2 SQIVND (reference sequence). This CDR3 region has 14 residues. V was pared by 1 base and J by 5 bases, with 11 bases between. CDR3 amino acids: CASSIGTAWETQYF. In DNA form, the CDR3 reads TGTGCCAGTAGTATAGGGACAGCGTGGGAGACCCAGTACTTC.

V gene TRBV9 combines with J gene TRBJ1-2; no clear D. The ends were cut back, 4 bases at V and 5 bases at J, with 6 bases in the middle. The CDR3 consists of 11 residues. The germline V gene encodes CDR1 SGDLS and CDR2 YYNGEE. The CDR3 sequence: CASSFGYGYTF. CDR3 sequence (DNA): TGTGCCAGCAGCTTTGGATATGGCTACACCTTC.

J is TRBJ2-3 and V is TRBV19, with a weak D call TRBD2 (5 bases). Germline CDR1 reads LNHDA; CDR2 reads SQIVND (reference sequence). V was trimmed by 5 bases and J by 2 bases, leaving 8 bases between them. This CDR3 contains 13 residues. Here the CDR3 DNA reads TGTGCCAGTAGTTTGGACTCCACAGATACGCAGTATTTT. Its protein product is CASSLDSTDTQYF.

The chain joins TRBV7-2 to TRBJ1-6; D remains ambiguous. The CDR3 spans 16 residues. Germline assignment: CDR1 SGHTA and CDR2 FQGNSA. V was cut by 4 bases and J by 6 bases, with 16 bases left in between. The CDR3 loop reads CASSSVPGYTNSPLHF. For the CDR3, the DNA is TGTGCCAGCAGCTCCGTCCCGGGATATACTAATTCACCCCTCCACTTT.

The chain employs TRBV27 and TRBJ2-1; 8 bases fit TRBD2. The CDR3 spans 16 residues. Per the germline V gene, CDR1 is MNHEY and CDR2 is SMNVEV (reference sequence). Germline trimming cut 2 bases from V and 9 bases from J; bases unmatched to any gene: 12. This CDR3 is CASSLRAGASRGEQFF. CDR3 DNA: TGTGCCAGCAGTTTAAGAGCGGGAGCCTCTCGCGGTGAGCAGTTCTTC.

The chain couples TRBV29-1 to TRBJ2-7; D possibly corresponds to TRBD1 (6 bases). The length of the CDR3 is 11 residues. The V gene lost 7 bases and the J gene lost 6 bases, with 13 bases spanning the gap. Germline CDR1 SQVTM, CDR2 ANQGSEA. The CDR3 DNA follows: TGCAGCGGTAAACAGGGTCGCGAGCAGTACTTC. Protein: CSGKQGREQYF.

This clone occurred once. As DNA, the CDR3 is TGTGCCATCAGTGAGCTTTCCTTCGAGCAGTTCTTC. Amino acids: CAISELSFEQFF. The V call is TRBV10-3, the J call TRBJ2-1; D is undetermined. This CDR3 comprises 12 residues. Germline lookup yields CDR1 ENHRY and CDR2 SYGVKD. Between the trimmed V and J ends, which lost 2 bases and 10 bases, there was a span of 9 bases.

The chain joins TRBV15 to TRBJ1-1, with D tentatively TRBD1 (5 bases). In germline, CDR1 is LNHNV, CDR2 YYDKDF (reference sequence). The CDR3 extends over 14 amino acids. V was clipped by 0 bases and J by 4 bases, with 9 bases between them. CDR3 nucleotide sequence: TGTGCCACCAGCAGAGATGGGGGGATCACTGAAGCTTTCTTT. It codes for CATSRDGGITEAFF.

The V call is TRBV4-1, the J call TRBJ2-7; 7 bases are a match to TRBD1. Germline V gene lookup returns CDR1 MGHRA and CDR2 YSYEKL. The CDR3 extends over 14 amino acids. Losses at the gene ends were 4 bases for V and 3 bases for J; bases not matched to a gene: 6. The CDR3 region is CASSRMTGIYEQYF. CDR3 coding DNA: TGCGCCAGCAGCCGTATGACAGGGATCTACGAGCAGTACTTC.

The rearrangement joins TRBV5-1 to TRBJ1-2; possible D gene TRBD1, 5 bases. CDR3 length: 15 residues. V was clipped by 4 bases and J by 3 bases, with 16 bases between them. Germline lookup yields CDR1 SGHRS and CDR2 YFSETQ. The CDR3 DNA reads TGCGCCAGCAGCCCAAGGGCGGCAGGGCACTATGGCTACACCTTC. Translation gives CASSPRAAGHYGYTF.

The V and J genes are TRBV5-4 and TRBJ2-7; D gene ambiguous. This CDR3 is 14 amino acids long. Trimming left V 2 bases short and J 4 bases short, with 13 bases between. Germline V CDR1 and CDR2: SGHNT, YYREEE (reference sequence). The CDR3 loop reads CASSFDTEGYEQYF. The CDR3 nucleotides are TGTGCCAGCAGCTTCGACACCGAAGGTTACGAGCAGTACTTC.

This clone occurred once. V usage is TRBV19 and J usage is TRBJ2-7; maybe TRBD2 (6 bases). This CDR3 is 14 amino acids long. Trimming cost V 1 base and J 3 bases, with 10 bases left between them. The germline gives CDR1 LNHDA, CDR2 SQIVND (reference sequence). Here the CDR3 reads CASSIAGGYYEQYF. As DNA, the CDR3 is TGTGCCAGTAGTATAGCCGGGGGATACTACGAGCAGTACTTC.

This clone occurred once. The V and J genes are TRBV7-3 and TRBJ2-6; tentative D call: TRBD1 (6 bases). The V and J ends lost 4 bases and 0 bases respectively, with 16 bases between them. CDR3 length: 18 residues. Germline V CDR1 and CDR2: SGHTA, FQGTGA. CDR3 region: CASSSEQGMGSGANVLTF. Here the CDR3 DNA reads TGTGCCAGCAGCTCCGAACAGGGTATGGGCTCTGGGGCCAACGTCCTGACTTTC.

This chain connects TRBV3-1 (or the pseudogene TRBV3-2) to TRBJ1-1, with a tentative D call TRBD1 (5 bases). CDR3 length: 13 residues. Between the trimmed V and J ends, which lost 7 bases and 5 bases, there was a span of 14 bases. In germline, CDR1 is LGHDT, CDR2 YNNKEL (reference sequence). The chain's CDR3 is CASTTAGKTEAFF. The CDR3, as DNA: TGTGCCAGCACCACCGCAGGGAAGACTGAAGCTTTCTTT.

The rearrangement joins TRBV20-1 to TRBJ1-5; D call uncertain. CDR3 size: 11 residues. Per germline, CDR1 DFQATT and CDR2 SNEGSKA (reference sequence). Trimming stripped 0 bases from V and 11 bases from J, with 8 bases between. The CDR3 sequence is CSAREKRAQHF. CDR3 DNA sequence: TGCAGTGCTAGAGAAAAAAGGGCCCAGCATTTT.